This T cell receptor (beta chain) comes out of a study of CD8+ T cells in alopecia areata. On the study more broadly: Tofacitinib was taken orally by treated patients, and the dose was 5 to 10 mg twice daily. Study-wide results and limits: Relative to mice, TCR sharing across patients was less clear, a difference possibly HLA-related. Lesional scalp, especially alopecia totalis/universalis, showed higher clonality than normal scalp.

Looked up from germline, CDR1 is LNHDA and CDR2 is SQIVND (reference sequence). The CDR3 is made up of 14 amino acids. The V end lost 7 bases, the J end lost 4 bases, and 16 bases lay between the germline ends. This clone was counted only a few times. Its antigen is still unknown. The treatment is: oral pan-JAK inhibitor, 5-10 mg twice daily. Peripheral blood, together with lesional scalp punch biopsies, was collected from alopecia areata patients. Extracted RNA was reverse transcribed, and the resulting cDNA served as sequencing template. Measured with immunoSEQ multiplex PCR; TCRdb has only the in-frame clones, and not every one. The sample holds 150,000 or so clones, roughly 50% seen once.

The source material was CD8+ T cells sorted from blood, sampled at week 4, from a patient treated with tofacitinib. The receptor was derived from a human donor with alopecia areata. The chain has TRBV19 and TRBJ1-2; maybe TRBD1 (5 bases). The CDR3 coding sequence is TGTGCCAGTACCCTCGGGGGGGTTGGCTATGGCTACACCTTC. It yields the protein CASTLGGVGYGYTF.